This T cell receptor beta chain was sequenced for a study of blood T cells in healthy people across ages. Study at large: With template switching, about one barcoded beta molecule was captured per two T cells.

Primers used in a second PCR of about 6 to 11 cycles were a sample-barcoded 5' primer and a J-beta primer mix. TCRdb passed the 5' RACE reads through MiXCR, listing each CDR3 protein once. The table lists 700,000 to 1,000,000 distinct CDR3 sequences, under 45% of them singletons, with about a fifth in the top ten. This clonotype was counted between two and nine times. The clonotype originates from a man in his 60s in good health. Sequenced sample: blood.

The DNA for the CDR3 is TGCAGTGGCCGGGGATTTTCCTACGAGCAGTACTTC. Amino acid sequence: CSGRGFSYEQYF. This chain connects TRBV20-1 to TRBJ2-7; weak D call: TRBD2 (5 bases). CDR1 is DFQATT and CDR2 is SNEGSKA in the germline V gene (reference sequence). Between the trimmed V and J ends, which lost 7 bases and 1 base, there was a span of 11 bases. CDR3 length: 12 residues.